The next 26 T cell receptor beta chains were all read from a single sample in a study of cytomegalovirus exposure and HLA in healthy donors. PCR used 60 Vbeta primers and 13 Jbeta primers. Clones were read by immunoSEQ multiplex PCR, and TCRdb kept only the in-frame ones, dropping some. Here the sample spans some 190,000 clones, 75% to 90% being singletons. The sample comprised PBMCs. The receptors derive from a boy aged 2-9 years in good health and CMV-seronegative.

The chain has TRBV27 and TRBJ2-5; D perhaps matches TRBD2 (6 bases). Per germline, CDR1 MNHEY and CDR2 SMNVEV (reference sequence). The V end lost 5 bases, the J end lost 2 bases, and 12 bases lay between the germline ends. This CDR3 has 14 residues. CDR3 nucleotide sequence: TGTGCCAGCAGTCCCCGGGACTTGCAAGAGACCCAGTACTTC. Amino acid sequence: CASSPRDLQETQYF.

The J gene is TRBJ2-5, the V gene TRBV5-4; TRBD1 agrees at 9 bases. The germline gives CDR1 SGHNT, CDR2 YYREEE (reference sequence). Trimming took 3 bases from V and 5 from J; bases not matched to a gene: 2. This CDR3 has 13 residues. The DNA of the CDR3 is TGTGCCAGCAGCTATACAGGGGGCGAGACCCAGTACTTC. The encoded protein is CASSYTGGETQYF.

V gene TRBV7-2 combines with J gene TRBJ1-6, with D perhaps TRBD1 (5 bases). CDR3 length: 17 residues. CDR1 SGHTA and CDR2 FQGNSA come from the germline V gene. Trimming removed 4 bases from V and 7 bases from J, with 20 bases in between. CDR3 sequence (DNA): TGTGCCAGCAGCTACCCCCCCGGACAAAGGTTAAATTCACCCCTCCACTTT. Protein product: CASSYPPGQRLNSPLHF.

The V gene is TRBV2, the J gene TRBJ2-5; TRBD1 matches at 7 bases. V was clipped by 7 bases and J by 0 bases; unmatched bases: 8. Germline values: CDR1 SNHLY, CDR2 FYNNEI. This CDR3 has 15 residues. This CDR3 is CASTSLTGYQETQYF. CDR3 DNA: TGTGCCAGCACCTCGTTGACAGGGTACCAAGAGACCCAGTACTTC.

The V call is TRBV27, the J call TRBJ1-2; TRBD1 is a possible D gene (5 bases). Germline V gene sequence: CDR1 MNHEY, CDR2 SMNVEV (reference sequence). This CDR3 is built from 17 residues. Trimming removed 1 base from V and 1 base from J, with 16 bases in between. CDR3 in DNA: TGTGCCAGCAGTTTATTCATTCCGCCGGGGGATAACTATGGCTACACCTTC. It encodes CASSLFIPPGDNYGYTF.

V gene TRBV5-1 combines with J gene TRBJ1-4; D gene unclear. The CDR3 has 15 amino acids. CDR1 and CDR2 from the germline V gene are SGHRS and YFSETQ. V was trimmed by 4 bases and J by 4 bases, leaving 14 bases between them. The CDR3 loop reads CASSGGGVDNEKLFF. The DNA for the CDR3 is TGCGCCAGCAGCGGTGGAGGAGTCGATAATGAAAAACTGTTTTTT.

This chain uses TRBV19 with TRBJ1-1; D perhaps matches TRBD1 (6 bases). This CDR3 spans 18 amino acids. V was clipped by 1 base and J by 1 base, with 19 bases between them. Looked up from germline, CDR1 is LNHDA and CDR2 is SQIVND (reference sequence). The CDR3 coding sequence is TGTGCCAGTAGTATAGTGGGAGGGACACCGAGGCGGAACACTGAAGCTTTCTTT. Its protein product is CASSIVGGTPRRNTEAFF. Filled out from reference TRBV19 and TRBJ1-1, the complete variable domain reads DGGITQSPKYLFRKEGQNVTLSCEQNLNHDAMYWYRQDPGQGLRLIYYSQIVNDFQKGDIAEGYSVSREKKESFPLTVTSAQKNPTAFYLCASSIVGGTPRRNTEAFFGQGTRLTVV.

This chain connects TRBV29-1 to TRBJ2-3; 10 positions match TRBD1. V was clipped by 7 bases and J by 5 bases; unmatched bases: 12. CDR1 and CDR2 from the germline V gene are SQVTM and ANQGSEA. This CDR3 contains 15 residues. CDR3 in DNA: TGCAGCGCGCGCACCGGGACAGGGGAGAGAGATACGCAGTATTTT. Protein sequence: CSARTGTGERDTQYF.

This sequence joins TRBV6-6 and TRBJ1-6, with D perhaps TRBD1 (5 bases). Trimming left V 0 bases short and J 10 bases short, with 7 bases between. The germline CDR1 and CDR2 sequences are MNHNY and SVGAGI (reference sequence). CDR3 length equals 13 residues. CDR3 sequence reads: CASSYSTASPLHF. The CDR3 nucleotides are TGTGCCAGCAGTTACTCGACAGCGTCACCCCTCCACTTT.

This chain uses TRBV5-4 with TRBJ2-1, with 8 bases lining up with TRBD1. Unmatched junction bases numbered 11, after V lost 2 bases and J lost 7 bases. Germline-derived CDR1 and CDR2 are SGHNT and YYREEE (reference sequence). This CDR3 has 16 amino acids. The CDR3 DNA follows: TGTGCCAGCAGCTTAAGTAAAGGACAGGGAAGGAATGAGCAGTTCTTC. Amino acid sequence: CASSLSKGQGRNEQFF.

The CDR3 protein is CASTAGGGQGNTEAFF. CDR3 in DNA: TGTGCCAGCACCGCTGGGGGCGGGCAGGGGAACACTGAAGCTTTCTTT. The chain has TRBV11-2 and TRBJ1-1, with D perhaps matching TRBD1 (6 bases). From germline, CDR1 is SGHAT and CDR2 FQNNGV. Trimming removed 7 bases at V and 1 base at J, with 19 bases between. CDR3 length equals 16 residues.

The rearrangement links TRBV29-1 to TRBJ2-5; 8 bases agree with TRBD2. The length of the CDR3 is 13 residues. The germline CDR1 and CDR2 sequences are SQVTM and ANQGSEA. The V and J ends lost 6 bases and 0 bases, in that order; junction bases with no gene match: 3. The CDR3 here is CSVSSGHQETQYF. The CDR3 region has the DNA TGCAGCGTATCTAGCGGGCACCAAGAGACCCAGTACTTC. Based on the CDR3 plus reference TRBV29-1 and TRBJ2-5, the full variable domain is SAVISQKPSRDICQRGTSLTIQCQVDSQVTMMFWYRQQPGQSLTLIATANQGSEATYESGFVIDKFPISRPNLTFSTLTVSNMSPEDSSIYLCSVSSGHQETQYFGPGTRLLVL.

This chain links TRBV30 with TRBJ1-6, with 7 bases matching TRBD1. This CDR3 spans 17 amino acids. Germline CDR1 reads GTSNPN; CDR2 reads SVGIG (reference sequence). The trim removed 1 base at V and 0 bases at J, leaving 6 bases unmatched. CDR3 in amino acids: CAWSADRVSSYNSPLHF. The CDR3 nucleotides are TGTGCCTGGAGTGCCGACAGGGTCAGCTCCTATAATTCACCCCTCCACTTT.

The chain couples TRBV19 to TRBJ1-1; 7 positions match TRBD1. V was clipped by 2 bases and J by 1 base; unmatched bases: 1. The germline gives CDR1 LNHDA, CDR2 SQIVND (reference sequence). The CDR3 length is 14 residues. DNA of the CDR3: TGTGCCAGTAGTATATGGACAGGGAACACTGAAGCTTTCTTT. The encoded protein is CASSIWTGNTEAFF.

This clone was seen just once. The rearrangement joins TRBV15 to TRBJ2-1; D is unresolved. The germline V gene encodes CDR1 LNHNV and CDR2 YYDKDF (reference sequence). CDR3 length equals 16 residues. V lost 3 bases and J 0 bases, leaving 12 bases between the germline ends. CDR3 DNA sequence: TGTGCCACCAGCAGCGGTCATTCCCTCTCCTACAATGAGCAGTTCTTC. Translated: CATSSGHSLSYNEQFF.

The V call is TRBV7-2, the J call TRBJ1-2, with a weak D call TRBD1 (6 bases). The CDR3 length is 13 residues. V was cut by 6 bases and J by 6 bases, with 14 bases left in between. Germline-derived CDR1 and CDR2 are SGHTA and FQGNSA. CDR3 sequence reads: CASSSGAGDGYTF. CDR3 nucleotide sequence: TGTGCCAGCAGTTCGGGCGCAGGGGATGGCTACACCTTC. Looking up the rest from reference TRBV7-2 and TRBJ1-2 gives the full variable domain: GAGVSQSPSNKVTEKGKDVELRCDPISGHTALYWYRQSLGQGLEFLIYFQGNSAPDKSGLPSDRFSAERTGGSVSTLTIQRTQQEDSAVYLCASSSGAGDGYTFGSGTRLTVV.

The J gene is TRBJ1-1, the V gene TRBV30; D ambiguous. The CDR3 has 12 amino acids. Germline V gives CDR1 GTSNPN, CDR2 SVGIG (reference sequence). Trimming removed 6 bases at V and 0 bases at J, with 8 bases between. The CDR3 is CACGLMNTEAFF. As DNA, the CDR3 is TGTGCCTGCGGACTTATGAACACTGAAGCTTTCTTT.

The rearrangement links TRBV4-1 to TRBJ1-1, with a possible D match to TRBD1 (5 bases). The germline V gene has CDR1 MGHRA and CDR2 YSYEKL. CDR3 length: 15 amino acids. V was clipped by 0 bases and J by 6 bases, with 14 bases between them. CDR3 residues: CASSQEGRGSPEAFF. In DNA form, the CDR3 reads TGCGCCAGCAGCCAAGAGGGGCGGGGATCCCCTGAAGCTTTCTTT.

This chain uses TRBV5-1 with TRBJ2-1, with D perhaps matching TRBD2 (5 bases). V gave up 6 bases and J gave up 7 bases, with 14 bases separating them. The length of the CDR3 is 13 residues. Per the germline V gene, CDR1 is SGHRS and CDR2 is YFSETQ. CDR3 region: CASTLALSNEQFF. The CDR3 bases are TGCGCCAGCACCTTAGCGCTATCTAATGAGCAGTTCTTC.

The chain is built from TRBV5-1 and TRBJ2-3, with TRBD1 matching 8 bases. Germline CDR1 and CDR2: SGHRS and YFSETQ. The CDR3 contains 14 residues. With V trimmed by 9 bases and J by 2 bases, 8 bases remained unmatched. CDR3 in DNA: TGCGCCACCGCCCCGGGACAGGACACAGATACGCAGTATTTT. It translates to CATAPGQDTDTQYF.

The rearrangement joins TRBV29-1 to TRBJ2-1; D unresolved. Trimming removed 0 bases at V and 9 bases at J, with 9 bases between. The CDR3 covers 12 residues. CDR1 is SQVTM and CDR2 is ANQGSEA in the germline V gene. This CDR3 is CSVEDISVEQFF. The CDR3 region has the DNA TGCAGCGTTGAAGATATCAGCGTTGAGCAGTTCTTC.

CDR3 region: CAWSGRAHGYTF. DNA of the CDR3: TGTGCCTGGAGTGGGAGGGCCCATGGCTACACCTTC. This chain links TRBV30 with TRBJ1-2; no reliable D call. Germline lookup yields CDR1 GTSNPN and CDR2 SVGIG (reference sequence). Trimming shortened V by 1 base and J by 6 bases, and 9 bases separated the two germline ends. CDR3 length equals 12 residues.

The chain employs TRBV6-1 and TRBJ2-1; TRBD2 matches at 7 bases. CDR3 size: 15 residues. Germline CDR1 MNHNS, CDR2 SASEGT. V was clipped by 0 bases and J by 2 bases; unmatched bases: 1. The CDR3 sequence: CASSEAGTTYNEQFF. Here the CDR3 DNA reads TGTGCCAGCAGTGAAGCGGGGACTACCTACAATGAGCAGTTCTTC.

The chain carries TRBV2 and TRBJ2-3; D might be TRBD1 (7 bases). The ends were cut back, 1 base at V and 8 bases at J, with 16 bases in the middle. CDR1 is SNHLY and CDR2 is FYNNEI in the germline V gene. This CDR3 spans 15 amino acids. CDR3 nucleotides: TGTGCCAGCAGTGAAGACGGCAGGGGGGCAGGTACGCAGTATTTT. It is translated as CASSEDGRGAGTQYF. The full variable domain, in which reference TRBV2 and TRBJ2-3 provide the parts outside the CDR3, is EPEVTQTPSHQVTQMGQEVILRCVPISNHLYFYWYRQILGQKVEFLVSFYNNEISEKSEIFDDQFSVERPDGSNFTLKIRSTKLEDSAMYFCASSEDGRGAGTQYFGPGTRLTVL.

The chain uses TRBV5-6 and TRBJ2-2; 8 bases fit TRBD2. The CDR3 is 16 residues long. V trimming: 4 bases; J trimming: 1 base; junction bases outside the gene matches: 6. The germline gives CDR1 SGHDT, CDR2 YYEEEE. For the CDR3, the DNA is TGTGCCAGCAGCAACCTACTAGCGGTGAACACCGGGGAGCTGTTTTTT. This translates into CASSNLLAVNTGELFF.

V usage is TRBV10-3 and J usage is TRBJ1-3; the D is unclear. The CDR3 length is 13 residues. The germline V gene has CDR1 ENHRY and CDR2 SYGVKD. V was clipped by 8 bases and J by 0 bases, with 8 bases between them. The CDR3, as DNA: TGTGCCATCGGCGGTGGCTCTGGAAACACCATATATTTT. Encoded protein: CAIGGGSGNTIYF.